Here is one TCR beta chain with its context. Its antigen remains unknown. This entry comes from a study of cytomegalovirus exposure and HLA in healthy donors. Points from the study as a whole: The CMV antigen specificity of three CMV-associated chains was confirmed through in vitro analysis. Roughly uniform sequencing depth across donors was assumed, possibly incorrectly.

Germline V gives CDR1 SEHNR, CDR2 FQNEAQ (reference sequence). The CDR3 is 16 amino acids. Trimming removed 3 bases from V and 2 bases from J, with 11 bases in between. The primer mix had 60 Vbeta and 13 Jbeta primers. Profiled with immunoSEQ multiplex PCR; TCRdb holds only in-frame clones, not every one. Of approximately 100,000 clones listed, approximately 70% are singletons. The sequence was obtained from a woman aged 18-29 years in good health and CMV-seropositive. V gene TRBV7-9 combines with J gene TRBJ2-6, with D tentatively TRBD1 (5 bases). The specimen sequenced was PBMCs. The CDR3 reads CASSFRRGPGANVLTF. CDR3 DNA: TGTGCCAGCAGCTTCAGAAGGGGCCCTGGGGCCAACGTCCTGACTTTC. Full variable domain (missing parts from reference TRBV7-9 and TRBJ2-6): DTGVSQNPRHKITKRGQNVTFRCDPISEHNRLYWYRQTLGQGPEFLTYFQNEAQLEKSRLLSDRFSAERPKGSFSTLEIQRTEQGDSAMYLCASSFRRGPGANVLTFGAGSRLTVL.